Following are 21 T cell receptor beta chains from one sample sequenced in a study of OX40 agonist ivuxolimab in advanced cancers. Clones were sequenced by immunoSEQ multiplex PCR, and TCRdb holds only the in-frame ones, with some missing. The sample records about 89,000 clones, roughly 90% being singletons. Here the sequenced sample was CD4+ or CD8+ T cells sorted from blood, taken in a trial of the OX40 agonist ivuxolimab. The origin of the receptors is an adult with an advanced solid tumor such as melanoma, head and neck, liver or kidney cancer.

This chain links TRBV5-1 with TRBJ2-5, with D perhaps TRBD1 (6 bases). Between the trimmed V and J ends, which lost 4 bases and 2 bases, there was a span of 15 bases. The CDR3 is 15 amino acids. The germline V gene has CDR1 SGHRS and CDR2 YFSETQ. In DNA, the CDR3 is TGCGCCAGCAGCCTTGCCGGCGGACAGCAAGAGACCCAGTACTTC. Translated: CASSLAGGQQETQYF.

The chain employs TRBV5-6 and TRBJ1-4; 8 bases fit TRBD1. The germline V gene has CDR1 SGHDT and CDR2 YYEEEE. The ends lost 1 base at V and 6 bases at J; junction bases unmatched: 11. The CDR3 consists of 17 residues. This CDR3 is CASSLIGQGQYYEKLFF. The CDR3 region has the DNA TGTGCCAGCAGCTTGATAGGACAGGGCCAATATTATGAAAAACTGTTTTTT.

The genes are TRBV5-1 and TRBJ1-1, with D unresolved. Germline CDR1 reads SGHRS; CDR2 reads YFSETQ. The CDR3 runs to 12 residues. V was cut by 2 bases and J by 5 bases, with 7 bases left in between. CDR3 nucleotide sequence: TGCGCCAGCAGCTTTGGGAAGACTGAAGCTTTCTTT. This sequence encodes CASSFGKTEAFF.

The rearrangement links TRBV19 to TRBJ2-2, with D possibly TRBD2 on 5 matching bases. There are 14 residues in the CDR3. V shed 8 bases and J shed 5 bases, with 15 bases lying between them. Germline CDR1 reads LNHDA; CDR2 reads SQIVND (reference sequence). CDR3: CASWSRERTGELFF. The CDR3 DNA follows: TGTGCCAGTTGGTCAAGGGAGCGGACCGGGGAGCTGTTTTTT.

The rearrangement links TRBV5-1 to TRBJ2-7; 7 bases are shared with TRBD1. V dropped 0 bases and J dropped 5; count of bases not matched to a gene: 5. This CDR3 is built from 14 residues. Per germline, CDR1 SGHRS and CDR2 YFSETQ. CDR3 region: CASSLGDRHNEQYF. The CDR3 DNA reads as TGCGCCAGCAGCTTGGGGGACAGACACAACGAGCAGTACTTC.

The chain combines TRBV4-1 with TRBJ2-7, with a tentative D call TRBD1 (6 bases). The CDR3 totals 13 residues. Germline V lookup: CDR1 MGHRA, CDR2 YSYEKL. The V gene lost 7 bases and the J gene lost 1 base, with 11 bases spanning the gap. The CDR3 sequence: CASMETGSYEQYF. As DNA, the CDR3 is TGCGCCAGCATGGAGACAGGATCCTACGAGCAGTACTTC.

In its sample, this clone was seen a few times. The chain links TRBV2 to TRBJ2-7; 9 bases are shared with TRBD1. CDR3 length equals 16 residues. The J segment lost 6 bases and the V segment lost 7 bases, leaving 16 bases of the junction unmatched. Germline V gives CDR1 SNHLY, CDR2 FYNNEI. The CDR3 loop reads CASIPLGTGTSGEQYF. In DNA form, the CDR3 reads TGTGCCAGCATTCCTCTCGGGACAGGGACTTCGGGCGAGCAGTACTTC.

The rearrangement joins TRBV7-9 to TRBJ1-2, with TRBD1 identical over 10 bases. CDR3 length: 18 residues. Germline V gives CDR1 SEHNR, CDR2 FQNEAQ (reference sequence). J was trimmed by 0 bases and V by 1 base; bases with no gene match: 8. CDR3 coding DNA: TGTGCCAGCAGCTTAGAGTATGGGGGGACAGGGGCTAACTATGGCTACACCTTC. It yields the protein CASSLEYGGTGANYGYTF.

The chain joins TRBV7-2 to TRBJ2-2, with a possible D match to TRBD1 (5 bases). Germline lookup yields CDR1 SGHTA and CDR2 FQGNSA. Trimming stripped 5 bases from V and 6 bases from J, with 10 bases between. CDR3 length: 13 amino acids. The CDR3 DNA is TGTGCCAGCAGCAAAGGGGTTGCCGGGGAGCTGTTTTTT. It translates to CASSKGVAGELFF.

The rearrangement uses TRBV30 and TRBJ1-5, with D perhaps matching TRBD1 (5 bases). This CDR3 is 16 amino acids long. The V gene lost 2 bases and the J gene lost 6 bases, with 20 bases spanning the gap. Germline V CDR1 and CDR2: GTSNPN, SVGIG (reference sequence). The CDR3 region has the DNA TGTGCCTGGAGTTTTCCACAGAGCAGGGTTCGTCAGCCCCAGCATTTT. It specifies CAWSFPQSRVRQPQHF.

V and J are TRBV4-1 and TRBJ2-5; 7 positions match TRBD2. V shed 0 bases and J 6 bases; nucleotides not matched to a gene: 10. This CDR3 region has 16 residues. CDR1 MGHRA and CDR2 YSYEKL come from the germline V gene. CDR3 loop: CASSQEGKGGGKTQYF. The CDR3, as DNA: TGCGCCAGCAGCCAAGAAGGGAAGGGCGGGGGAAAGACCCAGTACTTC.

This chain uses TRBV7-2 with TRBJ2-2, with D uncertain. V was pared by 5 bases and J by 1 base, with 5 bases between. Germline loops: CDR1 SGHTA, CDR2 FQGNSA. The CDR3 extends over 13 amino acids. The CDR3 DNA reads TGTGCCAGCAGCCCTAAGAACACCGGGGAGCTGTTTTTT. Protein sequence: CASSPKNTGELFF.

The DNA of the CDR3 is TGTGCCAGCAGCCCCCGGACAGGCGGGGGCTATGGCTACACCTTC. Translating gives CASSPRTGGGYGYTF. The V gene is TRBV5-8, the J gene TRBJ1-2; the match to TRBD1 covers 7 bases. Per the germline V gene, CDR1 is SGHTS and CDR2 is YDEGEE. This CDR3 has 15 residues. With 4 bases clipped from V and 4 bases from J, the junction kept 10 bases outside the gene matches.

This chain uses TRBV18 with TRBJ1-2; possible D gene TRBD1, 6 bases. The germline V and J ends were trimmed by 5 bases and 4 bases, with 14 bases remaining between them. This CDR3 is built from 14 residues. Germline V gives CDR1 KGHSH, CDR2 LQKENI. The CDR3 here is CASSNTKGGYGYTF. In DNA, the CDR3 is TGTGCCAGCTCAAATACTAAGGGGGGCTATGGCTACACCTTC.

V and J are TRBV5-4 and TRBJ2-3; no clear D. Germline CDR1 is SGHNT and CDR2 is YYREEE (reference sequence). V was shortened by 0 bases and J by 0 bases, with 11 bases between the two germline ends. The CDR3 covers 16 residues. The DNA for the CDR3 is TGTGCCAGCAGCTTGGATCCACCGGCTAGCACAGATACGCAGTATTTT. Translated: CASSLDPPASTDTQYF.

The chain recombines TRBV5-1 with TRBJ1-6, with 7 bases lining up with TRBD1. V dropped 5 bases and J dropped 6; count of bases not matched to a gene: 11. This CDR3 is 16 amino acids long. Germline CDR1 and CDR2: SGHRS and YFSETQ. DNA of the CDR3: TGCGCCAGCAGTCCCAACAGGGGATCTTCTAATTCACCCCTCCACTTT. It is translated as CASSPNRGSSNSPLHF.

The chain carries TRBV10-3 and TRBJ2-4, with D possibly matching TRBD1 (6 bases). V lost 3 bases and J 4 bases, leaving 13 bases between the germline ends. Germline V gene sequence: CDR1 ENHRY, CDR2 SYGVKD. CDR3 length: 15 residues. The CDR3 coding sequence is TGTGCCATCAGTGACCAAGGACAGATTAAAAACATTCAGTACTTC. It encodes CAISDQGQIKNIQYF.

This chain's CDR3 is CASSLSSNSDTQYF. The CDR3 region has the DNA TGTGCCAGCAGCTTAAGCTCAAACTCTGATACGCAGTATTTT. The chain employs TRBV7-2 and TRBJ2-3; D unresolved. The CDR3 totals 14 residues. Trimming removed 2 bases at V and 6 bases at J, with 12 bases between. CDR1 and CDR2 (germline): SGHTA, FQGNSA.

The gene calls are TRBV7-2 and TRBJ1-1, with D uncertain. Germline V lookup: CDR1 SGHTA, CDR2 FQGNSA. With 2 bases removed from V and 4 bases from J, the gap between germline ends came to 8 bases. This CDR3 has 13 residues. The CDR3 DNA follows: TGTGCCAGCAGCTTAAGGAGGGCCACTGAAGCTTTCTTT. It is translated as CASSLRRATEAFF.

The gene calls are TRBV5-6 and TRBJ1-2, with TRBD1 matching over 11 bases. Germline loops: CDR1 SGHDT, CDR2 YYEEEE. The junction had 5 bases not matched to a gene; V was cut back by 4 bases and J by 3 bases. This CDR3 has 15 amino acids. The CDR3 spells CASSPRDRGDYGYTF. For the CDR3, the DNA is TGTGCCAGCAGCCCCCGGGACAGGGGGGACTATGGCTACACCTTC.

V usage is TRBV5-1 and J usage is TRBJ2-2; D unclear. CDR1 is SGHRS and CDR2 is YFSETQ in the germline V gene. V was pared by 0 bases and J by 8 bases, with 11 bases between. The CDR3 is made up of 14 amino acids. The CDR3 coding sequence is TGCGCCAGCAGCTTGGCCCTCCCTGGGGGGGAGCTGTTTTTT. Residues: CASSLALPGGELFF.